Listed here are 7 T cell receptor beta chains from one sample, sequenced in a study of shared T cell receptors in the human thymus. Sequenced by immunoSEQ multiplex PCR; TCRdb stores in-frame clones only, minus some. The sample consists of hundreds of thousands of clones, over 75% of them appearing once. Separately, the same data were catalogued under a study of human thymus T cells.

Sample: thymocytes. Every receptor here comes from a boy under three years old with a congenital heart defect.

The J gene is TRBJ2-6, the V gene TRBV6-1, with D possibly being TRBD1 (6 bases). Germline V gene lookup returns CDR1 MNHNS and CDR2 SASEGT. The CDR3 is 18 amino acids. Between the trimmed V and J ends, which lost 0 bases and 5 bases, there was a span of 17 bases. CDR3 residues: CASSEAHRGTLRANVLTF. CDR3 sequence (DNA): TGTGCCAGCAGTGAAGCGCACCGAGGGACACTTCGGGCCAACGTCCTGACTTTC.

The chain couples TRBV28 to TRBJ2-7, with 10 positions matching TRBD1. V was clipped by 6 bases and J by 2 bases; unmatched bases: 7. Germline V gene data show CDR1 as MDHEN and CDR2 as SYDVKM. The CDR3 length is 15 residues. The CDR3 sequence is CASSRSGTGAYEQYF. CDR3 in DNA: TGTGCCAGCAGCCGCTCCGGGACAGGGGCCTACGAGCAGTACTTC.

The chain links TRBV7-9 to TRBJ2-7; D is possibly TRBD2 (6 bases). The V end was cut by 0 bases, the J end by 5 bases, with 11 bases between. The CDR3 totals 14 residues. Germline V gene sequence: CDR1 SEHNR, CDR2 FQNEAQ (reference sequence). Written as DNA, the CDR3 is TGTGCCAGCAGCTTAGCGACCCGGGAGCACGAGCAGTACTTC. Translating it yields CASSLATREHEQYF.

The CDR3 loop is CASSHITAQGRETGELFF. The CDR3 DNA is TGCGCCAGCAGCCATATCACTGCTCAAGGGCGGGAAACCGGGGAGCTGTTTTTT. The rearrangement links TRBV4-3 to TRBJ2-2; tentatively, D is TRBD2 (6 bases). Trimming left V 3 bases short and J 5 bases short, with 22 bases between. The germline V gene encodes CDR1 LGHNA and CDR2 YSLEER. This CDR3 has 18 amino acids.

This clone was counted once. V gene TRBV18 combines with J gene TRBJ1-1; 8 positions agree with TRBD1. V shed 6 bases and J 2 bases; nucleotides not matched to a gene: 5. CDR3 length equals 14 residues. Germline V CDR1 and CDR2: KGHSH, LQKENI. The CDR3 DNA reads as TGTGCCAGCTCTCGGACAGGGATAAACACTGAAGCTTTCTTT. Translation gives CASSRTGINTEAFF. Filled out from reference TRBV18 and TRBJ1-1, the complete variable domain reads NAGVMQNPRHLVRRRGQEARLRCSPMKGHSHVYWYRQLPEEGLKFMVYLQKENIIDESGMPKERFSAEFPKEGPSILRIQQVVRGDSAAYFCASSRTGINTEAFFGQGTRLTVV.

As for this clone: Within the sample, other DNA sequences also encode this same CDR3. The chain links TRBV6-5 to TRBJ2-7; a weak D match, TRBD2 (6 bases). The V end was cut by 2 bases, the J end by 4 bases, with 15 bases between. In germline, CDR1 is MNHEY, CDR2 SVGAGI. This CDR3 contains 15 residues. Written as DNA, the CDR3 is TGTGCCAGCAGTTACCCTGGGACTTCTGTATACGAGCAGTACTTC. Translating it yields CASSYPGTSVYEQYF.

The chain carries TRBV28 and TRBJ1-5; no reliable D call. Germline V gene sequence: CDR1 MDHEN, CDR2 SYDVKM. The CDR3 contains 15 residues. Trimming took 6 bases from V and 2 from J, leaving 14 bases between them. As DNA, the CDR3 is TGTGCCAGCAGCCTAATCCGCGGCGGCAATCAGCCCCAGCATTTT. Its protein is CASSLIRGGNQPQHF. The variable domain in full, completed from reference TRBV28 and TRBJ1-5, reads DVKVTQSSRYLVKRTGEKVFLECVQDMDHENMFWYRQDPGLGLRLIYFSYDVKMKEKGDIPEGYSVSREKKERFSLILESASTNQTSMYLCASSLIRGGNQPQHFGDGTRLSIL.